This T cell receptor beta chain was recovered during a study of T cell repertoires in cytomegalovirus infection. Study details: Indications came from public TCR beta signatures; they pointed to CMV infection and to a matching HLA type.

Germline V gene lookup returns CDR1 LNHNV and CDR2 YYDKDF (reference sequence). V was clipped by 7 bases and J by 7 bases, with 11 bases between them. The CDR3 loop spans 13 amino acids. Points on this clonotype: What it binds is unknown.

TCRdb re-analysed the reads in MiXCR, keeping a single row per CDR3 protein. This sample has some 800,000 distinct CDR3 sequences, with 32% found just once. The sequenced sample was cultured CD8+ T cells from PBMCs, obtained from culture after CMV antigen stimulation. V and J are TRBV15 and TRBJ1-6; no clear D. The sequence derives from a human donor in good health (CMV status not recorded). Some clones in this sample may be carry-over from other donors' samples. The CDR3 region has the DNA TGTGCCACCACTGCAGAGGGAAATTCACCCCTCCACTTT. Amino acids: CATTAEGNSPLHF.